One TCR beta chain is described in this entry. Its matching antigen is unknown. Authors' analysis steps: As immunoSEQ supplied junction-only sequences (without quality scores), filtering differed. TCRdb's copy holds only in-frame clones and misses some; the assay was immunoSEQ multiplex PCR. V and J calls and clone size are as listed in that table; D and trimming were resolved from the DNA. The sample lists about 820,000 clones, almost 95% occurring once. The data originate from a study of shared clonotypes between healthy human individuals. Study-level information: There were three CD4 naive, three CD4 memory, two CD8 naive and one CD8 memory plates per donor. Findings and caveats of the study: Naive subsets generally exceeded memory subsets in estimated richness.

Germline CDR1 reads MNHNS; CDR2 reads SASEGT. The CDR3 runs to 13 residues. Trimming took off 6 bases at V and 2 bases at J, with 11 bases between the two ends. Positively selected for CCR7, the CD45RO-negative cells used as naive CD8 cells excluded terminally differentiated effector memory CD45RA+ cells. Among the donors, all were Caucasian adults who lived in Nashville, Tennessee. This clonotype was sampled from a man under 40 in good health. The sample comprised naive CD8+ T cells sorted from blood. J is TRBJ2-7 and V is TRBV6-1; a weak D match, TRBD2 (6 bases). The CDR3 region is CASRKRGTYEQYF. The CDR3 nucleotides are TGTGCCAGCAGGAAACGGGGGACCTACGAGCAGTACTTC.